The TCR beta chain under discussion was sequenced for a study of T cell responses to AZD1222 COVID-19 vaccine. The study's findings and limits: There were vaccine-associated CD4 TCRs across spike, dominant at 160-218 and 743-854.

A remark on this clone: Its antigen is not identified.

CDR3 length equals 12 residues. Trimming shortened V by 0 bases and J by 4 bases, and 6 bases separated the two germline ends. CDR1 is GTSNPN, CDR2 SVGIG, per germline (reference sequence). Produced via immunoSEQ multiplex PCR; TCRdb's table is partial and in-frame only. The sample consists of more than 150,000 clones, more than 90% of them appearing once. The chain links TRBV30 to TRBJ1-1, with no clear D. The clonotype was recovered from an adult who received the AZD1222 COVID-19 vaccine. The specimen comprised peripheral blood, sampled 28 days after the second AZD1222 dose. The CDR3 region is CAWSVTATEAFF. The CDR3, as DNA: TGTGCCTGGAGTGTAACAGCCACTGAAGCTTTCTTT. The entire variable domain, with the rest obtained from reference TRBV30 and TRBJ1-1, is as follows: SQTIHQWPATLVQPVGSPLSLECTVEGTSNPNLYWYRQAAGRGLQLLFYSVGIGQISSEVPQNLSASRPQDRQFILSSKKLLLSDSGFYLCAWSVTATEAFFGQGTRLTVV.